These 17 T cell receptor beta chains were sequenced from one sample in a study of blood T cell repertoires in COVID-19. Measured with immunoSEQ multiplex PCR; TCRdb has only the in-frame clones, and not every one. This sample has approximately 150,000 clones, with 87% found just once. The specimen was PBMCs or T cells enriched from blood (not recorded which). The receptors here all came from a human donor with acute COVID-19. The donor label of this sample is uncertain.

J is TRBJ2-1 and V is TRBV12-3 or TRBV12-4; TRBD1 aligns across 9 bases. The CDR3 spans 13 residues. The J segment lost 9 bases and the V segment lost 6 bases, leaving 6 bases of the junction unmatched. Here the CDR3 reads CASRRTGEGEQFF. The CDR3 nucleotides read TGTGCCAGCAGGCGGACAGGGGAGGGTGAGCAGTTCTTC.

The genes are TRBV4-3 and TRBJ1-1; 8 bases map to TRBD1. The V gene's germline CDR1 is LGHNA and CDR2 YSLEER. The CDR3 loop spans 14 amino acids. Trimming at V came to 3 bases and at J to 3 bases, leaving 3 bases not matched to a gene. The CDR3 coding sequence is TGCGCCAGCAGCCAGACAGGGGAGGACACTGAAGCTTTCTTT. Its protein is CASSQTGEDTEAFF.

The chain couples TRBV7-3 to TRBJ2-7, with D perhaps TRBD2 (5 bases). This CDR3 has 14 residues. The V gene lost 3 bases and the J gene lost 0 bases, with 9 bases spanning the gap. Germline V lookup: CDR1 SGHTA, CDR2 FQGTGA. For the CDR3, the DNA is TGTGCCAGCAGCTTCTCCGGGGACTCCTACGAGCAGTACTTC. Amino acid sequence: CASSFSGDSYEQYF.

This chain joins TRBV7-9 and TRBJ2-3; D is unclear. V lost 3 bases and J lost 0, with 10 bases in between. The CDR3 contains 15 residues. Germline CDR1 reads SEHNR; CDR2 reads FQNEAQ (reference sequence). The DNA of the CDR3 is TGTGCCAGCAGCTTGGCCCAAATGAGCACAGATACGCAGTATTTT. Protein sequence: CASSLAQMSTDTQYF.

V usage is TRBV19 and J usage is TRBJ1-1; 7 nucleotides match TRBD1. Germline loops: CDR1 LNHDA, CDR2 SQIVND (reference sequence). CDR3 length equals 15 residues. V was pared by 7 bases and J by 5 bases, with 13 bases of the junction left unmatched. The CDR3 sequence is CASKSREGANTEAFF. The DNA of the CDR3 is TGTGCCAGTAAGAGCCGAGAGGGGGCTAATACTGAAGCTTTCTTT.

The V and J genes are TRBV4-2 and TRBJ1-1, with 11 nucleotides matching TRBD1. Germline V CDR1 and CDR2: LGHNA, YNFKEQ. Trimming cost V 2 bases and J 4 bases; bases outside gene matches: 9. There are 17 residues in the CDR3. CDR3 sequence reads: CASSQPWTGGRGTEAFF. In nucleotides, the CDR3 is TGTGCCAGCAGCCAACCCTGGACAGGGGGCCGGGGCACTGAAGCTTTCTTT.

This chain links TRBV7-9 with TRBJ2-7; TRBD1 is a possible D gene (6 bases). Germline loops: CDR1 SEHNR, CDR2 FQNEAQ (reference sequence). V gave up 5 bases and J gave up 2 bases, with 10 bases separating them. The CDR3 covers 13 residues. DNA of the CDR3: TGTGCCAGCAGCCCTGAGGGGGCCTACGAGCAGTACTTC. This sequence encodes CASSPEGAYEQYF. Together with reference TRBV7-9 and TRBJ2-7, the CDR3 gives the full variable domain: DTGVSQNPRHKITKRGQNVTFRCDPISEHNRLYWYRQTLGQGPEFLTYFQNEAQLEKSRLLSDRFSAERPKGSFSTLEIQRTEQGDSAMYLCASSPEGAYEQYFGPGTRLTVT.

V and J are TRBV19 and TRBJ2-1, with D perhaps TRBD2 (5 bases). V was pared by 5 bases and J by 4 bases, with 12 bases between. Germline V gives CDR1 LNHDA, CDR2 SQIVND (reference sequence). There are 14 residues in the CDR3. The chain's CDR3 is CASSSPGIYNEQFF. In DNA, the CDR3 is TGTGCCAGTAGTTCCCCGGGGATATACAATGAGCAGTTCTTC.

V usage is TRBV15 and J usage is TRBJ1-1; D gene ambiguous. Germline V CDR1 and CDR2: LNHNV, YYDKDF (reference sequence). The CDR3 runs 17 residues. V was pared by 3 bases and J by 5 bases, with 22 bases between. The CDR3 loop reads CATSSEEPGERPTEAFF. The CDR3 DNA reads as TGTGCCACCAGCAGCGAGGAGCCGGGAGAAAGACCAACTGAAGCTTTCTTT.

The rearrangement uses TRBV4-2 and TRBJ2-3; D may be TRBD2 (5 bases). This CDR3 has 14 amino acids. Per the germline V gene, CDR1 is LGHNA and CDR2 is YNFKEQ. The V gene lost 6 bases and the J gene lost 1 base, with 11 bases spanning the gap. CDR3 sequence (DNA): TGTGCCAGCAGAGAGGCGGGCCGCACAGATACGCAGTATTTT. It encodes CASREAGRTDTQYF.

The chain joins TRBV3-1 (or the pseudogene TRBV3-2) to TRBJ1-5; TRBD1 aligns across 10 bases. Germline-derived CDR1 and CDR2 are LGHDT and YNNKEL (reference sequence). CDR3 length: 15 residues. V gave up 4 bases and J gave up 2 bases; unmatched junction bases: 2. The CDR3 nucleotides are TGTGCCAGCAGCCGCGGGACAGGGGGCAATCAGCCCCAGCATTTT. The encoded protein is CASSRGTGGNQPQHF.

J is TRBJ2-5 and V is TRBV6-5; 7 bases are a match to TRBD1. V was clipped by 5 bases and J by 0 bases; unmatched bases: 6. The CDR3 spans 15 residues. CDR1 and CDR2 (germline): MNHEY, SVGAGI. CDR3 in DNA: TGTGCCAGCAGTAGGGGGCGAGGGAACCAAGAGACCCAGTACTTC. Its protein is CASSRGRGNQETQYF.

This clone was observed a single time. The CDR3 sequence: CAWKRQEDEKLFF. The CDR3 DNA reads TGTGCCTGGAAGCGACAGGAGGATGAAAAACTGTTTTTT. This chain links TRBV30 with TRBJ1-4, with TRBD1 as a possible D gene (6 bases). The V and J ends lost 4 bases and 6 bases respectively, with 12 bases between them. CDR3 length: 13 amino acids. Germline-derived CDR1 and CDR2 are GTSNPN and SVGIG (reference sequence).

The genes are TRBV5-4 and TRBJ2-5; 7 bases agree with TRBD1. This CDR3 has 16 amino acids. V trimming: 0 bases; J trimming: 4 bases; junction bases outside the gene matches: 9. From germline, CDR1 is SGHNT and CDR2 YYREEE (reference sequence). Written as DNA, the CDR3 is TGTGCCAGCAGCTTGGCCGTAAGGGGGCGAAGAGAGACCCAGTACTTC. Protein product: CASSLAVRGRRETQYF.

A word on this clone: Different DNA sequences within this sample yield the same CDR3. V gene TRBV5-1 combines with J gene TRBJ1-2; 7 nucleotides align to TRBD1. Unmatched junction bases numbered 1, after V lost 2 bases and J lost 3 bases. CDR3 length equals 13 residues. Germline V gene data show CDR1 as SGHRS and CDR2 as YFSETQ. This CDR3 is CASSLDRDYGYTF. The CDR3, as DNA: TGCGCCAGCAGCTTAGACAGGGACTATGGCTACACCTTC.

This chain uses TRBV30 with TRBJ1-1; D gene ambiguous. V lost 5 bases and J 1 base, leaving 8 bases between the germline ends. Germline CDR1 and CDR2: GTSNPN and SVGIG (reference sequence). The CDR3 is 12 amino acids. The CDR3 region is CAWSQANTEAFF. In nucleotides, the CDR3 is TGTGCCTGGTCGCAGGCGAACACTGAAGCTTTCTTT.

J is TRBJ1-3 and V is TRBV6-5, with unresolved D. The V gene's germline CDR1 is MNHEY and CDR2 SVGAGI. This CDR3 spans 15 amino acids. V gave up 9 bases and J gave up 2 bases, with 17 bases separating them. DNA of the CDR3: TGTGCCAGTTCCCTAGCGGGAGTTGCTGGAAACACCATATATTTT. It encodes CASSLAGVAGNTIYF.